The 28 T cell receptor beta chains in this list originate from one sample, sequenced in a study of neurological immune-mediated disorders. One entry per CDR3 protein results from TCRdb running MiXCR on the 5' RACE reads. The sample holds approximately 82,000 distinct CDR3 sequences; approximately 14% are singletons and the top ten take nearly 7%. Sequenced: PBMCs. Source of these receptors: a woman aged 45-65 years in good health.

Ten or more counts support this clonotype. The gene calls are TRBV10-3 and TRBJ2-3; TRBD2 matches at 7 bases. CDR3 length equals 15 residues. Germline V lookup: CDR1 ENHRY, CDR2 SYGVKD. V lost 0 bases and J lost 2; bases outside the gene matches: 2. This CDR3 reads CAISESRGNTDTQYF. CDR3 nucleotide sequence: TGTGCCATCAGTGAGTCGCGGGGGAACACAGATACGCAGTATTTT.

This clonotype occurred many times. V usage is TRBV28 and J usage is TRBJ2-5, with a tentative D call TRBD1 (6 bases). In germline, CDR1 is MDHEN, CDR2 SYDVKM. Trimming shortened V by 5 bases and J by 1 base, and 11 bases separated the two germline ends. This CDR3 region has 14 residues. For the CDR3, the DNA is TGTGCCAGCAGTGGTAGCAGGGGCCAAGAGACCCAGTACTTC. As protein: CASSGSRGQETQYF.

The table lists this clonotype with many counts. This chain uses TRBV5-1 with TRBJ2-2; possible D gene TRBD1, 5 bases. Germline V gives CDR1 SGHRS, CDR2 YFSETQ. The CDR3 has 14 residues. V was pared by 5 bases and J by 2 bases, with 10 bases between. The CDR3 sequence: CASSIGQNTGELFF. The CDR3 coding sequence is TGCGCCAGCAGTATCGGACAAAACACCGGGGAGCTGTTTTTT.

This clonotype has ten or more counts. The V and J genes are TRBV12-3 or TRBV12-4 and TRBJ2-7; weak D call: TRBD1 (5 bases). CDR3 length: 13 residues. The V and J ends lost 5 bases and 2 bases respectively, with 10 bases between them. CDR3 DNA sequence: TGTGCCAGCAGTACCAGGGTTACCTACGAGCAGTACTTC. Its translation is CASSTRVTYEQYF.

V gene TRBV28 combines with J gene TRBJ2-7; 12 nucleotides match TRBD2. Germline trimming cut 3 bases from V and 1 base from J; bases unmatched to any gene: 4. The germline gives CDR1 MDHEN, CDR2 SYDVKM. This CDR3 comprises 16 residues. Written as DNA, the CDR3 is TGTGCCAGCAGTTTCTTCGGGACTAGCGGGTCCTACGAGCAGTACTTC. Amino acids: CASSFFGTSGSYEQYF. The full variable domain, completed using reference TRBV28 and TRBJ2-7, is DVKVTQSSRYLVKRTGEKVFLECVQDMDHENMFWYRQDPGLGLRLIYFSYDVKMKEKGDIPEGYSVSREKKERFSLILESASTNQTSMYLCASSFFGTSGSYEQYFGPGTRLTVT.

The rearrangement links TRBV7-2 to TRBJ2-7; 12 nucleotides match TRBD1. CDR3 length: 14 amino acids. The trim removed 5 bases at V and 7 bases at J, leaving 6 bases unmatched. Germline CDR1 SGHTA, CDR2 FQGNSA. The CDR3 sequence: CASSRDRGPGEQYF. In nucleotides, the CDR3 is TGTGCCAGCAGCCGGGACAGGGGGCCCGGGGAGCAGTACTTC.

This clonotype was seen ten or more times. This CDR3 reads CASRNFSGRAGEQFF. The DNA of the CDR3 is TGTGCCAGCAGAAACTTTAGCGGGAGGGCCGGTGAGCAGTTCTTC. The chain joins TRBV7-9 to TRBJ2-1; 11 bases are shared with TRBD2. This CDR3 spans 15 amino acids. With V trimmed by 6 bases and J by 9 bases, 10 bases remained unmatched. Germline values: CDR1 SEHNR, CDR2 FQNEAQ (reference sequence). Full variable domain (missing parts from reference TRBV7-9 and TRBJ2-1): DTGVSQNPRHKITKRGQNVTFRCDPISEHNRLYWYRQTLGQGPEFLTYFQNEAQLEKSRLLSDRFSAERPKGSFSTLEIQRTEQGDSAMYLCASRNFSGRAGEQFFGPGTRLTVL.

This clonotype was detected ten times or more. The CDR3 nucleotides are TGCAGCGTTGAAGGGCTAGCGGACGGGACCTCCTACAATGAGCAGTTCTTC. Encoded protein: CSVEGLADGTSYNEQFF. The chain links TRBV29-1 to TRBJ2-1, with 7 bases fitting TRBD2. CDR1 and CDR2 (germline): SQVTM, ANQGSEA. Trimming took 1 base from V and 0 from J; bases not matched to a gene: 9. The CDR3 covers 17 residues.

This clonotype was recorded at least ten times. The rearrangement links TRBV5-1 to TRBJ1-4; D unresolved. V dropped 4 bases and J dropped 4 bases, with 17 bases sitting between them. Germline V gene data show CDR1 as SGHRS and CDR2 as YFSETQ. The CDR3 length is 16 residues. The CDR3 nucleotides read TGCGCCAGCAGCGCCAACCGGGCAGGAGGTAATGAAAAACTGTTTTTT. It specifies CASSANRAGGNEKLFF. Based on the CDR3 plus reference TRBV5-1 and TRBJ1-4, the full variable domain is KAGVTQTPRYLIKTRGQQVTLSCSPISGHRSVSWYQQTPGQGLQFLFEYFSETQRNKGNFPGRFSGRQFSNSRSEMNVSTLELGDSALYLCASSANRAGGNEKLFFGSGTQLSVL.

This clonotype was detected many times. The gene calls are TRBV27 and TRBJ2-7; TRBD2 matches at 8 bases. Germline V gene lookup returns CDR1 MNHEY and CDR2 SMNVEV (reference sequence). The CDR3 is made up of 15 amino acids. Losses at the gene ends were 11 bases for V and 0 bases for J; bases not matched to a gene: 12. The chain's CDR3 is CAREGGHFNSYEQYF. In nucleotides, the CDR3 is TGTGCCCGGGAGGGGGGACACTTTAACTCCTACGAGCAGTACTTC.

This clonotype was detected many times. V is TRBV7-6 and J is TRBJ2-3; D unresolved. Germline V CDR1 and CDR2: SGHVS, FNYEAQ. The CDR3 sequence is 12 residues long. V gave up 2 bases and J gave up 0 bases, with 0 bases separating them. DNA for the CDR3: TGTGCCAGCAGCTTAAGCACAGATACGCAGTATTTT. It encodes CASSLSTDTQYF.

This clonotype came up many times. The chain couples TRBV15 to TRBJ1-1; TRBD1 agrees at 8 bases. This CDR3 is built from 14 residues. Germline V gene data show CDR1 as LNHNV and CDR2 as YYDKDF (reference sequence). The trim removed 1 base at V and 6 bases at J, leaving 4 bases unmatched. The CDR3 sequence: CATSRATGGAEAFF. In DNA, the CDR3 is TGTGCCACCAGCAGAGCTACAGGGGGGGCTGAAGCTTTCTTT.

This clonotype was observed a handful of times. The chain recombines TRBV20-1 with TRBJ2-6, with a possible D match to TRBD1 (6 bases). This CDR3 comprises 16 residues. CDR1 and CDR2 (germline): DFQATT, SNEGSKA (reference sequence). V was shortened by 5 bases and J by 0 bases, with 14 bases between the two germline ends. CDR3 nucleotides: TGCAGTGCTCGGACAGCTTGGTACTCTGGGGCCAACGTCCTGACTTTC. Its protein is CSARTAWYSGANVLTF.

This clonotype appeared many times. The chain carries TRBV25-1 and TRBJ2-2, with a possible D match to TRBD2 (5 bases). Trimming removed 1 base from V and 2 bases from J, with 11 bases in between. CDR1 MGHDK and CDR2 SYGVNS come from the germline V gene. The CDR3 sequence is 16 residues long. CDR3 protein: CASSEFGNTNTGELFF. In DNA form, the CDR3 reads TGTGCCAGCAGTGAATTCGGGAACACAAACACCGGGGAGCTGTTTTTT.

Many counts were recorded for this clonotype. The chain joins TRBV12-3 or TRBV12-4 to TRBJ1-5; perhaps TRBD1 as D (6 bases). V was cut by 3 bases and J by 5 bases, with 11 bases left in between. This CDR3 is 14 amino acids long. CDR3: CASSFSGADQPQHF. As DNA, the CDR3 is TGTGCCAGCAGTTTCTCGGGGGCTGATCAGCCCCAGCATTTT.

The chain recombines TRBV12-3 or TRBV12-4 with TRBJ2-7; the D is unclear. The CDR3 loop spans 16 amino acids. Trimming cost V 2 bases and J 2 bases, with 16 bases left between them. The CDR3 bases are TGTGCCAGCAGTTTAATTTTATTTCTGGGTACCTACGAGCAGTACTTC. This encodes CASSLILFLGTYEQYF.

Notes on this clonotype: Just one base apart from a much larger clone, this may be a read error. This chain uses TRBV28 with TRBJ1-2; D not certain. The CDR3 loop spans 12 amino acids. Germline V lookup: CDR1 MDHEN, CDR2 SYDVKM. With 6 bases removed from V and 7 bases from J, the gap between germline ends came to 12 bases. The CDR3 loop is CASSITRTGYTF. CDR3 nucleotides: TGTGCCAGCAGCATCACACGGACTGGCTACACCTTC.

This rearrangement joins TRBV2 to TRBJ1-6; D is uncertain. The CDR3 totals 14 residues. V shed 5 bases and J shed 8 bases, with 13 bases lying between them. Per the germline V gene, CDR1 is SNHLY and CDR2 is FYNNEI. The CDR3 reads CASSREAYDSPLHF. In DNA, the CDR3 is TGTGCCAGCAGTAGAGAGGCGTATGATTCACCCCTCCACTTT.

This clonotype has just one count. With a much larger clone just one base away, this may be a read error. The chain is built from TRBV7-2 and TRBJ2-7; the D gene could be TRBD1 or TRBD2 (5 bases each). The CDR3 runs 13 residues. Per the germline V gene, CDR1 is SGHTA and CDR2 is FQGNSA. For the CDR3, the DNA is TGTGCCAACAGCCTGGGGCGGGTTTACGAGCAGTACTTC. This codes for CANSLGRVYEQYF.

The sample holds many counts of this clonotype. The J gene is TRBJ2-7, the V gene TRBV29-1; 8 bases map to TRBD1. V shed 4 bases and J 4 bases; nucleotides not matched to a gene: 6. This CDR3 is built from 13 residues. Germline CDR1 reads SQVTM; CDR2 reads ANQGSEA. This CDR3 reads CSVARQGAYEQYF. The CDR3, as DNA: TGCAGCGTTGCTAGGCAGGGGGCTTACGAGCAGTACTTC.

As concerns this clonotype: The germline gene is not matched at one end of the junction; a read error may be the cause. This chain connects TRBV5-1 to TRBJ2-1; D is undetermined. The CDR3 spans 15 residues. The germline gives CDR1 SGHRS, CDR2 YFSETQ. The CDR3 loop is CASSPDPSSNNEQFF. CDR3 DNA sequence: TGCGCCAGCAGCCCCGACCCAAGCTCCAACAATGAGCAGTTCTTC.

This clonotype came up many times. CDR3 residues: CSVVYGSMHTQYF. For the CDR3, the DNA is TGCAGCGTTGTTTACGGGAGTATGCATACGCAGTATTTT. The V call is TRBV29-1, the J call TRBJ2-3; D is perhaps TRBD2 (6 bases). The CDR3 contains 13 residues. Germline V gene lookup returns CDR1 SQVTM and CDR2 ANQGSEA. With 4 bases removed from V and 7 bases from J, the gap between germline ends came to 15 bases.

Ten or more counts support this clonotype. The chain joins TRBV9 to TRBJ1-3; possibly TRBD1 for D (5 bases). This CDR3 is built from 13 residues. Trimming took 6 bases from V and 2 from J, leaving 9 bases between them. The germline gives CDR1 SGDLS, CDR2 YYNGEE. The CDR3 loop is CASKAGTGNTIYF. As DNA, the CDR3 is TGTGCCAGCAAGGCAGGGACTGGAAACACCATATATTTT.

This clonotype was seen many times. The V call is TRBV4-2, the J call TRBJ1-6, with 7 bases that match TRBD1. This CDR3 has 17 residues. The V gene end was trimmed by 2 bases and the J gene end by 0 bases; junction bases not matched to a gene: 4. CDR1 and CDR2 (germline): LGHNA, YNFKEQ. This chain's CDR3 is CASSQRTGSSYNSPLHF. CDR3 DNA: TGTGCCAGCAGCCAACGGACAGGCAGCTCCTATAATTCACCCCTCCACTTT.

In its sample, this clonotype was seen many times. CDR3 sequence (DNA): TGTGCCAGCAGCCCGGAGGTCGGGACAGGGCTCAATACGCAGTATTTT. This gives the protein CASSPEVGTGLNTQYF. The V call is TRBV4-2, the J call TRBJ2-3; 9 bases map to TRBD1. Germline V gives CDR1 LGHNA, CDR2 YNFKEQ. With V trimmed by 4 bases and J by 7 bases, 12 bases remained unmatched. The CDR3 is made up of 16 amino acids.

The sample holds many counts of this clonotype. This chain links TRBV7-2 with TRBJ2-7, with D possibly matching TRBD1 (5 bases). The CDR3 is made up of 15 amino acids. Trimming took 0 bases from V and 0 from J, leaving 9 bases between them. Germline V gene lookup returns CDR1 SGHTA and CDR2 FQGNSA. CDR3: CASSLAQGRSYEQYF. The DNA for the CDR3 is TGTGCCAGCAGCTTAGCGCAGGGCCGCTCCTACGAGCAGTACTTC.

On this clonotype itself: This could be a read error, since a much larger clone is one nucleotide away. The CDR3 sequence: CASSSRGGAREQFF. The CDR3 DNA sequence: TGCGCCAGCAGCTCTAGAGGGGGGGCCCGGGAGCAGTTCTTC. The chain recombines TRBV5-1 with TRBJ2-1, with a tentative D call TRBD2 (7 bases). Trimming took off 3 bases at V and 10 bases at J, with 17 bases between the two ends. The CDR3 is 14 amino acids. Germline V gene lookup returns CDR1 SGHRS and CDR2 YFSETQ.

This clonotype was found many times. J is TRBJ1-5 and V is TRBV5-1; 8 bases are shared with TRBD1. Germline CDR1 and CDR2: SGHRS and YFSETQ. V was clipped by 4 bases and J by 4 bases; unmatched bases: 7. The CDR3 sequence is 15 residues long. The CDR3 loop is CASSSGTGRNQPQHF. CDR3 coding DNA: TGCGCCAGCAGCAGCGGGACAGGTAGAAATCAGCCCCAGCATTTT.